The present T cell receptor beta chain was sequenced within a study of siplizumab effects on memory and regulatory T cells. About the study: Either no drug or siplizumab at about 0.95 ug/mL was used in mixed lymphocyte reactions that were paired.

Overall study results and limits: For siplizumab cultures, the suppressive function of their proliferating Tregs was not confirmed.

By share, this clone counts as medium-sized. What it binds is unknown. The sample holds other DNA sequences that translate to the same CDR3. V lost 2 bases to trimming and J lost 4 bases; unmatched junction nucleotides: 3. Germline loops: CDR1 KGHSH, CDR2 LQKENI. This CDR3 has 14 amino acids. Cells that made up the mixed lymphocyte reaction were cocultured at 37°C for more than five days. Violet Dye was applied to stimulator PBMCs and CFSE to responder PBMCs before a 1:1 mix. The data were produced by immunoSEQ multiplex PCR, yet TCRdb's version contains in-frame clones alone and is incomplete. Of 7,500 to 8,500 clones listed, about two fifths are singletons.

This sequence was found in a human donor in good health; the cells came from an allogeneic mixed lymphocyte reaction. This chain uses TRBV18 with TRBJ2-7; TRBD1 matches at 9 bases. The sample taken for sequencing was CFSE-low (dividing) CD8+ T cells sorted from an allogeneic mixed lymphocyte reaction. The CDR3 region has the DNA TGTGCCAGCTCACCAGGACAGGGGTCTTACGAGCAGTACTTC. Its protein is CASSPGQGSYEQYF.